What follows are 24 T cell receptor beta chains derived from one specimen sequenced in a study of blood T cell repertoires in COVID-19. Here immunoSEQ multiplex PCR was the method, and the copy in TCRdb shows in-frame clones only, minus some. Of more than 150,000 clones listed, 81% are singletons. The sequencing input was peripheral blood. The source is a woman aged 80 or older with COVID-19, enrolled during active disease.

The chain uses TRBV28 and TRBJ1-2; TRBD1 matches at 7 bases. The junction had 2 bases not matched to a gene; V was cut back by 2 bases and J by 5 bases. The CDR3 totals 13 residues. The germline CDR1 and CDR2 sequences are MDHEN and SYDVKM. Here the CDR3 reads CASSLGQVYGYTF. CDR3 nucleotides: TGTGCCAGCAGTTTAGGACAGGTATATGGCTACACCTTC.

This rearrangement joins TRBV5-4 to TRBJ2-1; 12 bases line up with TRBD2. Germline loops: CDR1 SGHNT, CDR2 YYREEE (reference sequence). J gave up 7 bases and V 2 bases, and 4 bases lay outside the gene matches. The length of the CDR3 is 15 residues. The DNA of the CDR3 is TGTGCCAGCAGCTTTCCGGGACTAGCGGGTAATGAGCAGTTCTTC. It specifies CASSFPGLAGNEQFF.

DNA of the CDR3: TGTGCCAGCAGGGACAGGGGAAACGAGCAGTACTTC. Its protein product is CASRDRGNEQYF. This sequence joins TRBV2 and TRBJ2-7; 9 bases map to TRBD1. Germline-derived CDR1 and CDR2 are SNHLY and FYNNEI. The CDR3 has 12 residues. V lost 6 bases, J lost 5 bases, and 2 bases stayed unmatched.

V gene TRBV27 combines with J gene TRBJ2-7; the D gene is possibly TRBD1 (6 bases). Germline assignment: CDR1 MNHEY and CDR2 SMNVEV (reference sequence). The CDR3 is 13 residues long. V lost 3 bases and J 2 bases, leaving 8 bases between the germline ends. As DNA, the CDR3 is TGTGCCAGCAGTTTCGGGACAACCTACGAGCAGTACTTC. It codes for CASSFGTTYEQYF.

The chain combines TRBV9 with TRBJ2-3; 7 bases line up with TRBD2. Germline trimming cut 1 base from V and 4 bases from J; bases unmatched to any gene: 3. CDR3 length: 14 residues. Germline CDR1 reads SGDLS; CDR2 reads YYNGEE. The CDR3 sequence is CASSVMGGADTQYF. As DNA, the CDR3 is TGTGCCAGCAGCGTAATGGGGGGGGCAGATACGCAGTATTTT.

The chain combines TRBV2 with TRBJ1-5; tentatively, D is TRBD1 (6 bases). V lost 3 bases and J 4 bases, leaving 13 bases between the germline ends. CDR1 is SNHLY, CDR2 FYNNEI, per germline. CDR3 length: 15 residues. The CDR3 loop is CASSEGRGGNQPQHF. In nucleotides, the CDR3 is TGTGCCAGCAGTGAGGGCAGGGGTGGTAATCAGCCCCAGCATTTT.

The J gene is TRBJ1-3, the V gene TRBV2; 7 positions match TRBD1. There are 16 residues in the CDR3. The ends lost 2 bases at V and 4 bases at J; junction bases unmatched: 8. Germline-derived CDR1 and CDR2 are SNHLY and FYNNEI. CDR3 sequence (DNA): TGTGCCAGCAGTGAACCGGACAGGCCAGGCGGAAACACCATATATTTT. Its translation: CASSEPDRPGGNTIYF. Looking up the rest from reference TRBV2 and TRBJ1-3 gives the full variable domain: EPEVTQTPSHQVTQMGQEVILRCVPISNHLYFYWYRQILGQKVEFLVSFYNNEISEKSEIFDDQFSVERPDGSNFTLKIRSTKLEDSAMYFCASSEPDRPGGNTIYFGEGSWLTVV.

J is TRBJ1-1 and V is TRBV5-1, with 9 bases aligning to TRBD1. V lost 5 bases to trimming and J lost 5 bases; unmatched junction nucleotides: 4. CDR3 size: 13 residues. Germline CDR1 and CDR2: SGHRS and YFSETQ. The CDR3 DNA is TGCGCCAGCAGAAGGACAGGGGAAACTGAAGCTTTCTTT. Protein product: CASRRTGETEAFF.

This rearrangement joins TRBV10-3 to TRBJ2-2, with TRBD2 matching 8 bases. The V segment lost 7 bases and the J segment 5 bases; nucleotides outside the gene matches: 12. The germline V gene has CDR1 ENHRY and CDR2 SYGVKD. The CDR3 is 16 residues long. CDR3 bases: TGTGCCATCATGAGTAGCGGGGACGGAGTGACCGGGGAGCTGTTTTTT. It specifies CAIMSSGDGVTGELFF.

The CDR3 nucleotides read TGTGCCAGCAGCTTACCTCGACAGGGCCCCACAGATACGCAGTATTTT. Translation: CASSLPRQGPTDTQYF. This chain joins TRBV7-9 and TRBJ2-3; 7 bases are shared with TRBD1. CDR3 length: 16 residues. Per the germline V gene, CDR1 is SEHNR and CDR2 is FQNEAQ (reference sequence). The ends lost 2 bases at V and 2 bases at J; junction bases unmatched: 7.

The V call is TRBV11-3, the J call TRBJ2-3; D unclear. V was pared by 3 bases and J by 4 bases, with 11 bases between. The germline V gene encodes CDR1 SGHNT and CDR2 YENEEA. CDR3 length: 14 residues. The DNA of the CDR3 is TGTGCCAGCAGCTTTTTATCCCAGGCAGATACGCAGTATTTT. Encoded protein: CASSFLSQADTQYF.

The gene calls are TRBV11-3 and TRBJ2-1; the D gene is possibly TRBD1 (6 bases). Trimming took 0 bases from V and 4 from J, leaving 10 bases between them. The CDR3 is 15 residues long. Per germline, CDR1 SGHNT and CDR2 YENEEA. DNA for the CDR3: TGTGCCAGCAGCTTAGATCGGGGACATTACAATGAGCAGTTCTTC. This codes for CASSLDRGHYNEQFF.

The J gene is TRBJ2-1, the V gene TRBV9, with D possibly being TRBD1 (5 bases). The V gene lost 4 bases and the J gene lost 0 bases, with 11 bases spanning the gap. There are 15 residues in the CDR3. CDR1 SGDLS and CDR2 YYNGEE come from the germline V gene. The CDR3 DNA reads TGTGCCAGCAGCCCTCAGGGAAGCTCCTACAATGAGCAGTTCTTC. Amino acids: CASSPQGSSYNEQFF.

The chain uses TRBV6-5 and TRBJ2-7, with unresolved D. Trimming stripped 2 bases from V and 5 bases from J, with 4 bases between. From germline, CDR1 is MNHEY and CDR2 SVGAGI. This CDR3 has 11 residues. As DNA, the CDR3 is TGTGCCAGCAGTTACCGGGACGAGCAGTACTTC. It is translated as CASSYRDEQYF.

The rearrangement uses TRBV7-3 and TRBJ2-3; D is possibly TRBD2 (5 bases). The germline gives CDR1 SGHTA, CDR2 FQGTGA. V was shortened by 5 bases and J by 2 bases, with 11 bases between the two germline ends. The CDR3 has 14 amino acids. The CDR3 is CASSQRTFTDTQYF. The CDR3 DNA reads TGTGCCAGCAGCCAAAGGACTTTCACAGATACGCAGTATTTT.

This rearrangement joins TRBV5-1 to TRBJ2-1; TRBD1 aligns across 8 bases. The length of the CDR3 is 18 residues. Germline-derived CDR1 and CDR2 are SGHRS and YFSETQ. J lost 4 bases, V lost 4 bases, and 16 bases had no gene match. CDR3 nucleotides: TGCGCCAGCAGCCCATCCAACAGGGGGGTTTGGGGATACAATGAGCAGTTCTTC. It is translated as CASSPSNRGVWGYNEQFF.

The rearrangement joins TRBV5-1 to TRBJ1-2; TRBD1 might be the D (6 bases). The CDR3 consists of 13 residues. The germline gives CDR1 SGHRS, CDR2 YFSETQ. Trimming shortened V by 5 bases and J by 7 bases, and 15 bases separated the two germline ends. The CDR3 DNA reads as TGCGCCAGCAGGCATCAGGGGCCGGGTGGCTACACCTTC. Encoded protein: CASRHQGPGGYTF.

The CDR3 region has the DNA TGTGCCAGCTCGCGGACAGGGGGAACTGAAGCTTTCTTT. It specifies CASSRTGGTEAFF. The chain has TRBV18 and TRBJ1-1; 10 bases fit TRBD1. The CDR3 is 13 amino acids. V lost 6 bases, J lost 5 bases, and 3 bases stayed unmatched. From germline, CDR1 is KGHSH and CDR2 LQKENI. Full variable domain (remainder filled in from reference TRBV18 and TRBJ1-1): NAGVMQNPRHLVRRRGQEARLRCSPMKGHSHVYWYRQLPEEGLKFMVYLQKENIIDESGMPKERFSAEFPKEGPSILRIQQVVRGDSAAYFCASSRTGGTEAFFGQGTRLTVV.

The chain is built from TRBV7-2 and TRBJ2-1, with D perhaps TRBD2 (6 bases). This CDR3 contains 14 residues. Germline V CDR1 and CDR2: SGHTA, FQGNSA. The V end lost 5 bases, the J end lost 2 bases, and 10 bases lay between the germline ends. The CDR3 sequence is CASSEGTPYNEQFF. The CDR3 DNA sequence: TGTGCCAGCAGCGAAGGGACTCCCTACAATGAGCAGTTCTTC. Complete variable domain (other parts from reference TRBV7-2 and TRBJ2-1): GAGVSQSPSNKVTEKGKDVELRCDPISGHTALYWYRQSLGQGLEFLIYFQGNSAPDKSGLPSDRFSAERTGGSVSTLTIQRTQQEDSAVYLCASSEGTPYNEQFFGPGTRLTVL.

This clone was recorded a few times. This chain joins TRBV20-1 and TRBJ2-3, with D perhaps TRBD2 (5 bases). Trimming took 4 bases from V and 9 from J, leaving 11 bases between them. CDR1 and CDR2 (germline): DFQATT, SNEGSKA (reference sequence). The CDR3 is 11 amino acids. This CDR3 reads CSATRSGTQYF. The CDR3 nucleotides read TGCAGTGCTACCCGCTCGGGGACGCAGTATTTT.

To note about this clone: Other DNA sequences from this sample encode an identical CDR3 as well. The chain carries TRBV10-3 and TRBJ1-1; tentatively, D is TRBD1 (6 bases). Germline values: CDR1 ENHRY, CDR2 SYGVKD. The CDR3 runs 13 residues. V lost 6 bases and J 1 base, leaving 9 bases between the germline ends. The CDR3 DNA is TGTGCCATCAGCGCGACAGGGAACACTGAAGCTTTCTTT. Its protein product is CAISATGNTEAFF.

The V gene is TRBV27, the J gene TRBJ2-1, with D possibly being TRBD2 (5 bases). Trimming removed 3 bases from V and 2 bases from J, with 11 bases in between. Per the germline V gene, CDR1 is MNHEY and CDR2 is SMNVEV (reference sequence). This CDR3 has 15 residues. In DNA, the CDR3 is TGTGCCAGCAGTTTGCGAGGGCCCCCCTACAATGAGCAGTTCTTC. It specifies CASSLRGPPYNEQFF.

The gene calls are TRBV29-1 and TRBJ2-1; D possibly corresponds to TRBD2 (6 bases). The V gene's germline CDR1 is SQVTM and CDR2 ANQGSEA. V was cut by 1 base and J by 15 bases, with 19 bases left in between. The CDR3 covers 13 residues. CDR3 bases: TGCAGCGTTGAAGGTCCCCCCGGGACTCAGCCGTTCTTC. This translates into CSVEGPPGTQPFF.

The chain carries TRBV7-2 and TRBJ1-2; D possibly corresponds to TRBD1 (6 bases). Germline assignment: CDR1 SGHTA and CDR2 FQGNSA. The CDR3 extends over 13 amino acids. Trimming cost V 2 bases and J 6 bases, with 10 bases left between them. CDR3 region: CASSLRGGDGYTF. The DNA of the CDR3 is TGTGCCAGCAGCTTACGGGGGGGCGATGGCTACACCTTC.